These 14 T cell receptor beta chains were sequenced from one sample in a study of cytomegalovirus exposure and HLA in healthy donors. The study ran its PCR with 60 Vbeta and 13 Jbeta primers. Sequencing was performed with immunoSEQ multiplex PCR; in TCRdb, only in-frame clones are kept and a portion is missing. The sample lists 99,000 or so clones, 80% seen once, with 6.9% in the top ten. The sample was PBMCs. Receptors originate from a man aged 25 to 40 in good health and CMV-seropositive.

This CDR3 reads CASSVAAGGQSSYEQYF. The CDR3 DNA is TGTGCCAGCAGCGTAGCCGCGGGGGGCCAGAGCTCCTACGAGCAGTACTTC. The rearrangement links TRBV9 to TRBJ2-7; 8 nucleotides agree with TRBD2. The V and J ends lost 0 bases and 0 bases, in that order; junction bases with no gene match: 8. This CDR3 region has 17 residues. The germline gives CDR1 SGDLS, CDR2 YYNGEE.

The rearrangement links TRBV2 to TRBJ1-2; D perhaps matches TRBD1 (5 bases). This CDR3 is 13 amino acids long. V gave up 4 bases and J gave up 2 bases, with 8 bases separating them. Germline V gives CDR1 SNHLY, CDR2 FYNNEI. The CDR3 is CASSGGLNYGYTF. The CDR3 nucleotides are TGTGCCAGCAGTGGGGGACTGAACTATGGCTACACCTTC.

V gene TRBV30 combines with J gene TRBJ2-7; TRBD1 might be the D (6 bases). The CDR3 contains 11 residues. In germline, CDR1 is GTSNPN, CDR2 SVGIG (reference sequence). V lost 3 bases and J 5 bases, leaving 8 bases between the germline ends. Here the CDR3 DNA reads TGTGCCTGGAGGAACAGGGACGAGCAGTACTTC. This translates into CAWRNRDEQYF.

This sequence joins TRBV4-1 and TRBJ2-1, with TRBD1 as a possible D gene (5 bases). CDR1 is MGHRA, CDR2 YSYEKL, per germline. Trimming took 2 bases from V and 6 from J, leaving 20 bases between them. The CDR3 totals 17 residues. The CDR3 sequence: CASSQPKRGQGGNEQFF. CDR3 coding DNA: TGCGCCAGCAGCCAACCTAAGAGAGGTCAGGGCGGCAATGAGCAGTTCTTC.

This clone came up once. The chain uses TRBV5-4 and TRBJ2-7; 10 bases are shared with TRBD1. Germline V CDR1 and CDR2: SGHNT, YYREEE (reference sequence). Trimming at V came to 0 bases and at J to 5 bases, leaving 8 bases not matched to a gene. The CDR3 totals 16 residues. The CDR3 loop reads CASSLATGTGVDEQYF. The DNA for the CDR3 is TGTGCCAGCAGCTTGGCTACCGGGACAGGGGTGGACGAGCAGTACTTC.

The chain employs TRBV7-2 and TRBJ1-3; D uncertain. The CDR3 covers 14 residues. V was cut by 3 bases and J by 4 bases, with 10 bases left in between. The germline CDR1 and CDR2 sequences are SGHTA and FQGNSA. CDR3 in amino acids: CASSFGQRGNTIYF. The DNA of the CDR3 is TGTGCCAGCAGCTTTGGCCAGCGGGGAAACACCATATATTTT.

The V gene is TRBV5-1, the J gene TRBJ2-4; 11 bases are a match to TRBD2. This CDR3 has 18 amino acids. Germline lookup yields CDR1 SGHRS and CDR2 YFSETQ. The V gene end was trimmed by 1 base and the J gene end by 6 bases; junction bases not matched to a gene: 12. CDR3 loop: CASSLPDYSGGARNIQYF. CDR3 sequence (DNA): TGCGCCAGCAGCTTGCCTGATTATAGCGGGGGGGCCCGAAACATTCAGTACTTC.

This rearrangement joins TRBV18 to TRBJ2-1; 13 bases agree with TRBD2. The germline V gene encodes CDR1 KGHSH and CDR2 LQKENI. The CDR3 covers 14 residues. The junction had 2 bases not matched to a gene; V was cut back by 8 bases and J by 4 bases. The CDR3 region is CASMTSGGYNEQFF. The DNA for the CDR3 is TGTGCCAGCATGACTAGCGGGGGGTACAATGAGCAGTTCTTC.

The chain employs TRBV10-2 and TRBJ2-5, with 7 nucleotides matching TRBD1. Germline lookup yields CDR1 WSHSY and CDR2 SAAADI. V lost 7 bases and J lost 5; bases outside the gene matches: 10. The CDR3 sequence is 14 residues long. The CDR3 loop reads CASKGAGGLETQYF. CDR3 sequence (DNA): TGCGCCAGCAAAGGGGCAGGGGGTTTGGAGACCCAGTACTTC.

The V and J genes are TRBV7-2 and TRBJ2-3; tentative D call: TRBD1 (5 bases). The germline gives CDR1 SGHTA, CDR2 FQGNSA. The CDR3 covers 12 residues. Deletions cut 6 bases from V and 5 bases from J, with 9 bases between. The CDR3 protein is CASRTVEDTQYF. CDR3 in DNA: TGTGCCAGCAGGACAGTTGAAGATACGCAGTATTTT. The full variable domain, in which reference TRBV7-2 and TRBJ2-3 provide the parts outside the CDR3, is GAGVSQSPSNKVTEKGKDVELRCDPISGHTALYWYRQSLGQGLEFLIYFQGNSAPDKSGLPSDRFSAERTGGSVSTLTIQRTQQEDSAVYLCASRTVEDTQYFGPGTRLTVL.

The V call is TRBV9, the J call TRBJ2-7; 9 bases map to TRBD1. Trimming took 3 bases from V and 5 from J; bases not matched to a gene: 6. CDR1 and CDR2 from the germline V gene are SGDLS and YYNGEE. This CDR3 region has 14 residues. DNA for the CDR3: TGTGCCAGCAGCGGCGGGACAGGGAACCACGAGCAGTACTTC. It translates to CASSGGTGNHEQYF.

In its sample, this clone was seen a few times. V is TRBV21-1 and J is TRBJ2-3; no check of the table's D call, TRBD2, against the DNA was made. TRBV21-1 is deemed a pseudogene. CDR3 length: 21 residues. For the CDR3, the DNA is TGTGCCAGCAGCAAAGCTCCTCCGTCCGCGGGGGCTCCTTTCAGCACAGATACGCAGTATTTT. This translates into CASSKAPPSAGAPFSTDTQYF.

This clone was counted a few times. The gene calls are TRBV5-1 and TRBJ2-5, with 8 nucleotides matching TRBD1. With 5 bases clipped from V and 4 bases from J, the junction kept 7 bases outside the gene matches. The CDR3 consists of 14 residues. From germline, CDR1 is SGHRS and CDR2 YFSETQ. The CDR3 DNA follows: TGCGCCAGCAGACCAGGGGGCAGGTTAGAGACCCAGTACTTC. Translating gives CASRPGGRLETQYF.

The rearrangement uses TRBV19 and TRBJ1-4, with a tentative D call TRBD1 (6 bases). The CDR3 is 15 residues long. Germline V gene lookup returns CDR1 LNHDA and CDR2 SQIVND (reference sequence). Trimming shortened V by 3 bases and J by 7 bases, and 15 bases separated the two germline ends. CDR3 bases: TGTGCCAGTAGTATTTGGGGGCGCGGGGGTGAAAAACTGTTTTTT. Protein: CASSIWGRGGEKLFF.